These 13 T cell receptor beta chains originate from one sample sequenced in a study of blood T cell repertoires in COVID-19. Sequencing was performed with immunoSEQ multiplex PCR; in TCRdb, only in-frame clones are kept and a portion is missing. The sample consists of fewer than 300,000 clones, 85% to 90% of them appearing once. The material sequenced was peripheral blood. The receptor set was obtained from a man younger than 40 with acute or convalescent COVID-19.

This chain joins TRBV18 and TRBJ2-7, with D possibly matching TRBD1 (6 bases). CDR3 length equals 13 residues. In germline, CDR1 is KGHSH, CDR2 LQKENI. With 5 bases removed from V and 6 bases from J, the gap between germline ends came to 14 bases. The CDR3, as DNA: TGTGCCAGCTCAGGCACAGGGATGGGCGAGCAGTACTTC. Amino acids: CASSGTGMGEQYF.

The chain is built from TRBV11-2 and TRBJ1-2; D call uncertain. Trimming cost V 0 bases and J 2 bases, with 10 bases left between them. The CDR3 is made up of 15 amino acids. Germline CDR1 reads SGHAT; CDR2 reads FQNNGV. CDR3 amino acids: CASSLDYTGNYGYTF. DNA of the CDR3: TGTGCCAGCAGCTTAGATTACACGGGGAACTATGGCTACACCTTC.

This chain uses TRBV6-6 with TRBJ2-2, with 14 bases lining up with TRBD2. Trimming at V came to 7 bases and at J to 7 bases, leaving 8 bases not matched to a gene. From germline, CDR1 is MNHNY and CDR2 SVGAGI (reference sequence). This CDR3 comprises 16 residues. The CDR3 nucleotides are TGTGCCAGCACCGGACTAGCGGGGGGAAATGGCGGGGAGCTGTTTTTT. Translation gives CASTGLAGGNGGELFF.

The chain couples TRBV28 to TRBJ1-6; tentative D call: TRBD1 (5 bases). The CDR3 has 17 amino acids. Germline V CDR1 and CDR2: MDHEN, SYDVKM. Trimming left V 8 bases short and J 1 base short, with 18 bases between. CDR3 DNA: TGTGCCAGCCGTCAGACCAGGGCAACATCCTATAATTCACCCCTCCACTTT. Protein: CASRQTRATSYNSPLHF.

For the CDR3, the DNA is TGTGCCTGGAGTTTACAGGGTAATAATTCACCCCTCCACTTT. Protein product: CAWSLQGNNSPLHF. The chain uses TRBV30 and TRBJ1-6; the D gene is possibly TRBD1 (6 bases). CDR3 size: 14 residues. V was cut by 2 bases and J by 5 bases, with 10 bases left in between. CDR1 and CDR2 from the germline V gene are GTSNPN and SVGIG (reference sequence).

This clone appeared a few times. The identical CDR3 is also encoded by other nucleotide sequences in the sample. The V gene is TRBV18, the J gene TRBJ1-5, with D unclear. The germline gives CDR1 KGHSH, CDR2 LQKENI. CDR3 length: 13 amino acids. V was pared by 2 bases and J by 5 bases, with 7 bases between. The chain's CDR3 is CASSPTVDQPQHF. In DNA form, the CDR3 reads TGTGCCAGCTCACCAACAGTGGATCAGCCCCAGCATTTT.

This clone was counted once. The CDR3 DNA follows: TGTGCCAGCAGCTCACCTAGGGGAGGGTCCTACAATGAGCAGTTCTTC. Amino acid sequence: CASSSPRGGSYNEQFF. The V gene is TRBV5-4, the J gene TRBJ2-1; 7 bases agree with TRBD2. CDR1 is SGHNT, CDR2 YYREEE, per germline (reference sequence). The CDR3 contains 16 residues. J lost 1 base, V lost 3 bases, and 7 bases had no gene match.

The CDR3 loop is CAWSFSGTGEYGNQPQHF. The CDR3 region has the DNA TGTGCCTGGAGTTTCTCCGGGACAGGGGAATACGGCAATCAGCCCCAGCATTTT. The chain combines TRBV30 with TRBJ1-5; 10 bases are shared with TRBD1. Germline lookup yields CDR1 GTSNPN and CDR2 SVGIG (reference sequence). The ends lost 2 bases at V and 2 bases at J; junction bases unmatched: 12. The length of the CDR3 is 18 residues.

This rearrangement joins TRBV6-4 to TRBJ1-5, with 7 bases fitting TRBD1. J lost 4 bases, V lost 6 bases, and 6 bases had no gene match. Germline loops: CDR1 MRHNA, CDR2 SNTAGT. The CDR3 is 14 residues long. CDR3 sequence (DNA): TGTGCCAGCAGCCCTTCAGGGGGGAATCAGCCCCAGCATTTT. Translated, it gives CASSPSGGNQPQHF.

This sequence joins TRBV9 and TRBJ1-1, with D possibly matching TRBD1 (5 bases). Trimming left V 4 bases short and J 2 bases short, with 18 bases between. Germline CDR1 reads SGDLS; CDR2 reads YYNGEE. The CDR3 is made up of 16 amino acids. As DNA, the CDR3 is TGTGCCAGCAGCCCCTCCCTTAGACAGCAAAACACTGAAGCTTTCTTT. The encoded protein is CASSPSLRQQNTEAFF.

This rearrangement joins TRBV30 to TRBJ2-5, with 9 bases fitting TRBD2. The CDR3 is 15 residues long. Germline CDR1 GTSNPN, CDR2 SVGIG (reference sequence). J was trimmed by 4 bases and V by 0 bases; bases with no gene match: 6. CDR3 in amino acids: CAWSVSGGGIETQYF. Here the CDR3 DNA reads TGTGCCTGGAGTGTTAGCGGGGGCGGTATAGAGACCCAGTACTTC.

V gene TRBV2 combines with J gene TRBJ1-2; TRBD1 might be the D (6 bases). The V end was cut by 8 bases, the J end by 0 bases, with 13 bases between. This CDR3 is built from 14 residues. CDR1 SNHLY and CDR2 FYNNEI come from the germline V gene. The CDR3 loop is CASRGQKSNYGYTF. The CDR3 coding sequence is TGTGCCAGCCGCGGACAGAAATCTAACTATGGCTACACCTTC.

The V gene is TRBV7-2, the J gene TRBJ2-5, with TRBD1 matching over 7 bases. The CDR3 is 15 residues long. Per germline, CDR1 SGHTA and CDR2 FQGNSA. V shed 5 bases and J 5 bases; nucleotides not matched to a gene: 11. CDR3 region: CASSTIGGSMETQYF. The CDR3 nucleotides read TGTGCCAGCAGCACGATAGGGGGCTCAATGGAGACCCAGTACTTC.